The text below deals with one T cell receptor beta chain. Its cognate antigen is unknown. The data originate from a study of OX40 agonist ivuxolimab in advanced cancers. Study-level results: CD8+ T cells showed, on average, more clonal expansion than CD4+ cells.

Germline CDR1 and CDR2: LNHDA and SQIVND (reference sequence). The length of the CDR3 is 14 residues. V was cut by 5 bases and J by 0 bases, with 9 bases left in between. The repertoire was sequenced with immunoSEQ multiplex PCR; TCRdb's copy has only in-frame clones and lacks some. The sample shows 40,000 to 60,000 clones, 70% to 90% of them seen only once. The source material was CD4+ or CD8+ T cells sorted from blood, sampled in a trial of the OX40 agonist ivuxolimab. The TCR originated in an adult with an advanced solid tumor such as melanoma, head and neck, liver or kidney cancer. The chain couples TRBV19 to TRBJ2-3, with D possibly being TRBD1 or TRBD2 (5 bases each). CDR3 bases: TGTGCCAGTAGTCCGGGACCAAGCACAGATACGCAGTATTTT. Protein product: CASSPGPSTDTQYF. The entire variable domain, with the rest obtained from reference TRBV19 and TRBJ2-3, is as follows: DGGITQSPKYLFRKEGQNVTLSCEQNLNHDAMYWYRQDPGQGLRLIYYSQIVNDFQKGDIAEGYSVSREKKESFPLTVTSAQKNPTAFYLCASSPGPSTDTQYFGPGTRLTVL.